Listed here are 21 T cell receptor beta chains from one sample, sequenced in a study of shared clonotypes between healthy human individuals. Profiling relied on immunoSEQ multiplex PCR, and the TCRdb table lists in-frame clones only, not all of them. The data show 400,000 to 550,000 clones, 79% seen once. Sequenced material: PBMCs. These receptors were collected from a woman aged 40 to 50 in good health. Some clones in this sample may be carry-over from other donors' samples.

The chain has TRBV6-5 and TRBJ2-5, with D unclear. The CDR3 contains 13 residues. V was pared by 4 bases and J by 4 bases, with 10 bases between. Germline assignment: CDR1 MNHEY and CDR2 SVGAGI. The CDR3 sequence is CASSFELGETQYF. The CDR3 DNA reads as TGTGCCAGCAGTTTCGAGTTGGGAGAGACCCAGTACTTC.

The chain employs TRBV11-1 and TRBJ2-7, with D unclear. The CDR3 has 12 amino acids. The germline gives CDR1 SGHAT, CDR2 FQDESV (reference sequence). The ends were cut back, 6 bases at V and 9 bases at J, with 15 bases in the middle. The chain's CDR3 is CASSFTTGGQYF. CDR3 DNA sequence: TGTGCCAGCAGTTTTACGACGGGTGGGCAGTACTTC.

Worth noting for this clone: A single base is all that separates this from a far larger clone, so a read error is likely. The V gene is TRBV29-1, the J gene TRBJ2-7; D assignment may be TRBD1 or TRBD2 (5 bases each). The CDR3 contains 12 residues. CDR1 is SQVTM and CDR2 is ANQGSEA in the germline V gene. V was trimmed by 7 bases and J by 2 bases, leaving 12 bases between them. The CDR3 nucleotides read TGCAGCGCGTGGGACGGAACCTACGAGCAGTACTTC. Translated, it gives CSAWDGTYEQYF.

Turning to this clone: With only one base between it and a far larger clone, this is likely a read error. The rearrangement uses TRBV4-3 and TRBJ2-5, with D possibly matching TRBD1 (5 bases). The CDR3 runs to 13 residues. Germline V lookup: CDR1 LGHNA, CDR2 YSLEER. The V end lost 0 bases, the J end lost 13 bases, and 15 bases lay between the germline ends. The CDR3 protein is CASSQDWGVERYF. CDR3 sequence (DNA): TGCGCCAGCAGCCAAGATTGGGGCGTCGAGCGGTACTTC.

The CDR3 region is CASSPPGELFF. DNA for the CDR3: TGTGCCAGCAGTCCCCCCGGGGAGCTGTTTTTT. V and J are TRBV28 and TRBJ2-2; D gene uncertain. The CDR3 loop spans 11 amino acids. Germline lookup yields CDR1 MDHEN and CDR2 SYDVKM. Trimming cost V 5 bases and J 6 bases, with 4 bases left between them.

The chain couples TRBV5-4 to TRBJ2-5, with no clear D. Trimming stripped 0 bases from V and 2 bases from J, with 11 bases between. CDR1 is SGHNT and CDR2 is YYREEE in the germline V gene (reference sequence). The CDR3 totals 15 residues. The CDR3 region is CASSLAGRIQETQYF. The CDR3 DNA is TGTGCCAGCAGCTTGGCCGGAAGAATTCAAGAGACCCAGTACTTC.

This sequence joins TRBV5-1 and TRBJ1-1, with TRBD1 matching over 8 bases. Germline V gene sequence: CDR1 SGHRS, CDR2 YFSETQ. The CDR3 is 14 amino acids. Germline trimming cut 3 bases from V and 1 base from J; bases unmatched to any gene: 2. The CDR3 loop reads CASSWTGWNTEAFF. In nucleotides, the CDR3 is TGCGCCAGCAGCTGGACAGGGTGGAACACTGAAGCTTTCTTT.

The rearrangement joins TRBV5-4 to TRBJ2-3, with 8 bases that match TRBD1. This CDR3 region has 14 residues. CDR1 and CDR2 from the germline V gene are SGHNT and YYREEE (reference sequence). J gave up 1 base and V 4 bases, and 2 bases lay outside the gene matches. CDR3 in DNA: TGTGCCAGCAGCAGGGGACAGGGCACAGATACGCAGTATTTT. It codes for CASSRGQGTDTQYF. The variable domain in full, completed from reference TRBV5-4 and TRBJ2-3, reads ETGVTQSPTHLIKTRGQQVTLRCSSQSGHNTVSWYQQALGQGPQFIFQYYREEENGRGNFPPRFSGLQFPNYSSELNVNALELDDSALYLCASSRGQGTDTQYFGPGTRLTVL.

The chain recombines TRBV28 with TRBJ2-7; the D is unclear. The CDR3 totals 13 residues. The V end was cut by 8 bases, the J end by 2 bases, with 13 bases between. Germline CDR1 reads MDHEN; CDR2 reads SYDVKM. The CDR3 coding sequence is TGTGCCAGCTTGAGGAGTAACCCCTACGAGCAGTACTTC. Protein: CASLRSNPYEQYF.

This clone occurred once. The CDR3 sequence: CAWSSTRTSGRTNEQFF. DNA for the CDR3: TGTGCCTGGAGTTCAACTCGGACTAGCGGGAGGACAAATGAGCAGTTCTTC. V and J are TRBV30 and TRBJ2-1; TRBD2 matches at 14 bases. The V gene end was trimmed by 2 bases and the J gene end by 7 bases; junction bases not matched to a gene: 10. Per the germline V gene, CDR1 is GTSNPN and CDR2 is SVGIG (reference sequence). The length of the CDR3 is 17 residues.

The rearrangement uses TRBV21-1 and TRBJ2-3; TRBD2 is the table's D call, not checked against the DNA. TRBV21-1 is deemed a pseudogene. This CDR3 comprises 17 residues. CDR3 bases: TGTGCCAGCAGCAAAGCTGGCAGCGGGATTGACACAGATACGCAGTATTTT. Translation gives CASSKAGSGIDTDTQYF.

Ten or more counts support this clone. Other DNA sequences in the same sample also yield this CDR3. In DNA form, the CDR3 reads TGCGCCAGCAGCTTGGGGGGACAGAAAGAGACCCAGTACTTC. Its protein product is CASSLGGQKETQYF. The chain uses TRBV5-1 and TRBJ2-5; TRBD1 aligns across 7 bases. Germline loops: CDR1 SGHRS, CDR2 YFSETQ. After removal of 0 bases from V and 3 bases from J, the junction contained 2 bases not matched to a gene. This CDR3 contains 14 residues.

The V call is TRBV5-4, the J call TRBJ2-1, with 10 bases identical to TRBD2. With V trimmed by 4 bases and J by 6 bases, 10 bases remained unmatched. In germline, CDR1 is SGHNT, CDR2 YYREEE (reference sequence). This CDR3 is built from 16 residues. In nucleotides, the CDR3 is TGTGCCAGCAGCCCTCAGGGTAGCGGGAGGTCCAATGAGCAGTTCTTC. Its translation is CASSPQGSGRSNEQFF.

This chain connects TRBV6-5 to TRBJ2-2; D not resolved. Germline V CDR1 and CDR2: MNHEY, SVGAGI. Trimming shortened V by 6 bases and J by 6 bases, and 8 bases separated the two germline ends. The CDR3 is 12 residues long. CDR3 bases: TGTGCCAGCAGGGAAGGACCCGGGGAGCTGTTTTTT. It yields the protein CASREGPGELFF.

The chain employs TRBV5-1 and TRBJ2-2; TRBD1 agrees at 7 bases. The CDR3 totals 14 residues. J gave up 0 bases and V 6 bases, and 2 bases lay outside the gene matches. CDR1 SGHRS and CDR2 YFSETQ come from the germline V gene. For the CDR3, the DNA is TGCGCCAGCACTGGACAGGCGAACACCGGGGAGCTGTTTTTT. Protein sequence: CASTGQANTGELFF.

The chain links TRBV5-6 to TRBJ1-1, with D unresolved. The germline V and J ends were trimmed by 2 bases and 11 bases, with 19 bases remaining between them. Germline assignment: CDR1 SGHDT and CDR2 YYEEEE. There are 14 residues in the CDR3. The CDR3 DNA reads TGTGCCAGCAGCTTTAGGGTACAGCGGCGCGGGGCTTTCTTT. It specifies CASSFRVQRRGAFF.

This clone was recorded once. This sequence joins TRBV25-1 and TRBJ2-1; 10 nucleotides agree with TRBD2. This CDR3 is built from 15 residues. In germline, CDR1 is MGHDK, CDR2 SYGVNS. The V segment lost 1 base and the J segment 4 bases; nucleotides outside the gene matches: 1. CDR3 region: CASSESSGSYNEQFF. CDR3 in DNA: TGTGCCAGCAGTGAATCTAGCGGGAGTTACAATGAGCAGTTCTTC.

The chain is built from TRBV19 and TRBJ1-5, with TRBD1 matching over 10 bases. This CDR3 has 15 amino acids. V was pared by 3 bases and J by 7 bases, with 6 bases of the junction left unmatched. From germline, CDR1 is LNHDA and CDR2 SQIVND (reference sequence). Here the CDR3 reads CASSISGQGRQPQHF. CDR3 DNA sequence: TGTGCCAGTAGTATCTCGGGACAGGGGAGACAGCCCCAGCATTTT.

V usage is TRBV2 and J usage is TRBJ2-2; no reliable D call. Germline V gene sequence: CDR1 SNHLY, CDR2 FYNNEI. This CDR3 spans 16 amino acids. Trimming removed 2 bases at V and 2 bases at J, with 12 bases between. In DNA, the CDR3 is TGTGCCAGCAGTGAAAACGGATTCCAAAACACCGGGGAGCTGTTTTTT. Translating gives CASSENGFQNTGELFF.

The CDR3 spells CASSVGDGRDEQYF. As DNA, the CDR3 is TGTGCCAGCAGTGTTGGGGACGGGAGAGATGAGCAGTACTTC. The rearrangement uses TRBV6-1 and TRBJ2-7, with a possible D match to TRBD2 (6 bases). Germline V lookup: CDR1 MNHNS, CDR2 SASEGT. There are 14 residues in the CDR3. V was clipped by 4 bases and J by 7 bases, with 17 bases between them.

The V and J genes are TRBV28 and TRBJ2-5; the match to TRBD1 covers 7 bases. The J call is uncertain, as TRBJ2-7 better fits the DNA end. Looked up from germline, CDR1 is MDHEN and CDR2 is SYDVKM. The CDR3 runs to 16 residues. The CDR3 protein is CASSSPGQMDRYEQYF. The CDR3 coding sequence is TGTGCCAGCAGCTCCCCGGGACAGATGGACCGCTACGAGCAGTACTTC.